This TCR beta chain comes out of a study of T cell changes during pregnancy in multiple sclerosis. Some clones are missing from TCRdb's copy, which holds only in-frame ones; the method was immunoSEQ multiplex PCR. The sample includes about 100,000 clones, just under 95% of them seen just once. This sample comprised peripheral blood, obtained in the third trimester of pregnancy. The sequence was collected from a female donor in good health, enrolled as a control in a pregnancy study.

CDR3 sequence: CASSIVPRSGELFF. The CDR3 nucleotides are TGTGCCAGTAGTATAGTTCCGAGGTCCGGGGAGCTGTTTTTT. This chain uses TRBV19 with TRBJ2-2; D is undetermined. Per germline, CDR1 LNHDA and CDR2 SQIVND (reference sequence). This CDR3 region has 14 residues. Trimming cost V 1 base and J 6 bases, with 9 bases left between them.